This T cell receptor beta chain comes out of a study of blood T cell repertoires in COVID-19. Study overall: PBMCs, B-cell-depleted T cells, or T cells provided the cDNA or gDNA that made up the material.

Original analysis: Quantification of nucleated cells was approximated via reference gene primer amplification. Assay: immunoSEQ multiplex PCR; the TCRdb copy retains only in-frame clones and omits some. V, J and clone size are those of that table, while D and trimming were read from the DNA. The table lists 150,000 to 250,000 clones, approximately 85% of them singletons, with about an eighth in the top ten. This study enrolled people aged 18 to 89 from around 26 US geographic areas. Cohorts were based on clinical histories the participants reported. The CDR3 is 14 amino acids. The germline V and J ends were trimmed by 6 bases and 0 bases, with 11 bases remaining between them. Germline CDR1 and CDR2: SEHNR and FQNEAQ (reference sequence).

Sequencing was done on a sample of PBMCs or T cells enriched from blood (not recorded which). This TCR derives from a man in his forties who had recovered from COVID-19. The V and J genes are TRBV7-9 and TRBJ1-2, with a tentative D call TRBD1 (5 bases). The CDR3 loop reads CASRRTPTNYGYTF. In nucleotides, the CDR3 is TGTGCCAGCAGACGGACACCAACTAACTATGGCTACACCTTC. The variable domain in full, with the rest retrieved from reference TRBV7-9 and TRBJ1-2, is DTGVSQNPRHKITKRGQNVTFRCDPISEHNRLYWYRQTLGQGPEFLTYFQNEAQLEKSRLLSDRFSAERPKGSFSTLEIQRTEQGDSAMYLCASRRTPTNYGYTFGSGTRLTVV.